This TCR beta chain was sequenced for a study of blood T cell repertoires in COVID-19. Sequencing was performed with immunoSEQ multiplex PCR; in TCRdb, only in-frame clones are kept and a portion is missing. The sample lists around 300,000 clones, around 86% occurring once. The V end was cut by 6 bases, the J end by 2 bases, with 16 bases between. The CDR3 runs to 15 residues. Germline V gene data show CDR1 as MNHEY and CDR2 as SVGAGI. Material: peripheral blood. This sequence originates from a man aged 50 to 59 with active or convalescent COVID-19. The chain combines TRBV6-5 with TRBJ2-5; D not certain. The CDR3 DNA reads as TGTGCCAGCAGCCGATCTCAGGTGACACAAGAGACCCAGTACTTC. Translation gives CASSRSQVTQETQYF.